A selection of T cell receptor beta chains follows, all from one sample in a study of post-analysis software for immune sequencing data. TCRdb reprocessed the PCR reads with MiXCR, giving one entry per CDR3 protein. The sample includes roughly 650,000 distinct CDR3 sequences, around 60% of them seen just once. Sequenced sample: blood. The receptors here all came from a girl between 2 and 10 years old with multiple sclerosis. CDR3s include the opening cysteine and the closing phenylalanine or tryptophan. The order of the fields is V gene, J gene, clone size, D gene, CDR3 DNA, CDR3 protein. D genes are given only for firm matches. Clone sizes are given selectively: once, few, many, or a class where the clone is expanded.

V: TRBV11-2
J: TRBJ1-2
size: -
D: -
DNA: TGTGCCAGCAGCACTGACCACACACCTAACTATGGCTACACCTTC
CDR3: CASSTDHTPNYGYTF

V: TRBV7-2
J: TRBJ2-7
size: once
D: -
DNA: TGTGCCAGCAGCTTATGGCCGGGGGCGCAGGGCGAGCAGTACTTC
CDR3: CASSLWPGAQGEQYF

V: TRBV5-5
J: TRBJ2-5
size: -
D: -
DNA: TGTGCCAGCAGCTTGAGGGGCTCATACCAAGAGACCCAGTACTTC
CDR3: CASSLRGSYQETQYF

V: TRBV6-5
J: TRBJ2-3
size: few
D: -
DNA: TGTGCCAGCAGCCGGACGATCACAGATACGCAGTATTTT
CDR3: CASSRTITDTQYF

V: TRBV27
J: TRBJ1-1
size: -
D: -
DNA: TGTGCCAGCAGTACAAACCCTACAGTTGAAGCTTTCTTT
CDR3: CASSTNPTVEAFF

V: TRBV12-3/TRBV12-4
J: TRBJ2-3
size: -
D: -
DNA: TGTGCCAGCAAGTTCTCCGGGGCGACCACAGATACGCAGTATTTT
CDR3: CASKFSGATTDTQYF

V: TRBV5-6
J: TRBJ2-4
size: -
D: -
DNA: TGTGCCAGCAGCTTGGTCCAGCAGGGCCCTCAGTACTTC
CDR3: CASSLVQQGPQYF

V: TRBV20-1
J: TRBJ2-7
size: -
D: -
DNA: TGCAGTGCTAGAGAGGGGCCACGTCCGGGGTACGAGCAGTACTTC
CDR3: CSAREGPRPGYEQYF

V: TRBV20-1
J: TRBJ2-5
size: -
D: -
DNA: TGCAGTGCTAGTTCGTCGGCGCGTTTAGAGACCCAGTACTTC
CDR3: CSASSSARLETQYF

V: TRBV27
J: TRBJ1-2
size: -
D: -
DNA: TGTGCCAGCAGTCCCGGAAGGAGGAATGGCTACACCTTC
CDR3: CASSPGRRNGYTF

V: TRBV6-1
J: TRBJ2-1
size: few
D: -
DNA: TGTGCCAGCAGTGGACTATACAATGAGCAGTTCTTC
CDR3: CASSGLYNEQFF

V: TRBV11-2
J: TRBJ2-3
size: few
D: TRBD2
DNA: TGTGCCAGCAGCTTAGGGGGGGGAATCACAGATACGCAGTATTTT
CDR3: CASSLGGGITDTQYF

V: TRBV20-1
J: TRBJ2-1
size: -
D: TRBD2
DNA: TGCAGTGCCCTAGTCCTAGCGGGATACAATGAGCAGTTCTTC
CDR3: CSALVLAGYNEQFF

V: TRBV3-1
J: TRBJ2-3
size: -
D: -
DNA: TGTGCCAGCAGCCAAGATCAGGCCGAAGATACGCAGTATTTT
CDR3: CASSQDQAEDTQYF

V: TRBV5-6
J: TRBJ1-6
size: -
D: -
DNA: TGTGCCAGCAGCTTGGGGGGGATTAATTCACCCCTCCACTTT
CDR3: CASSLGGINSPLHF

V: TRBV20-1
J: TRBJ1-5
size: few
D: TRBD1
DNA: TGCAGTGCAACTAACAGGGGATGGAGTCAGCCCCAGCATTTT
CDR3: CSATNRGWSQPQHF

V: TRBV9
J: TRBJ2-1
size: -
D: TRBD2
DNA: TGTGCCAGCAGCGTCTCCAGCGGGGGGGCCGGAGTCTACAATGAGCAGTTCTTC
CDR3: CASSVSSGGAGVYNEQFF

V: TRBV20-1
J: TRBJ2-5
size: -
D: TRBD1
DNA: TGCAGTACGGGACAGGGCCACAATGAGCAGTACTTC
CDR3: CSTGQGHNEQYF

V: TRBV5-1
J: TRBJ2-2
size: -
D: TRBD2
DNA: TGCGCCAGCAGGGCGCCTAGCGGGAGGTCCACCGGGGAGCTGTTTTTT
CDR3: CASRAPSGRSTGELFF